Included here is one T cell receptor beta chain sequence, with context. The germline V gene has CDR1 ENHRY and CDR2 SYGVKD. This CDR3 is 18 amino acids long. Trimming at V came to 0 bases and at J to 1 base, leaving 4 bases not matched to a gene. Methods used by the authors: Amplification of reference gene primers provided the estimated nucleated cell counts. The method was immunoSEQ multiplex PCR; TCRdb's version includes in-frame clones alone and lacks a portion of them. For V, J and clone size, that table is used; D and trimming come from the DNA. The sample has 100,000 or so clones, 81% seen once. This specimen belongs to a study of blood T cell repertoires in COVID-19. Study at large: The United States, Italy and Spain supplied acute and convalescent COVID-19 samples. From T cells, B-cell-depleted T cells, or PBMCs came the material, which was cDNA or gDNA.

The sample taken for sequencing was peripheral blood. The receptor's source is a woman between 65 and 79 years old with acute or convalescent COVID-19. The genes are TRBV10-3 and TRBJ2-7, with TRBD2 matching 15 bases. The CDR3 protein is CAISESGLAGGLSYEQYF. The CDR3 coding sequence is TGTGCCATCAGTGAGTCAGGACTAGCGGGAGGGCTGTCCTACGAGCAGTACTTC.